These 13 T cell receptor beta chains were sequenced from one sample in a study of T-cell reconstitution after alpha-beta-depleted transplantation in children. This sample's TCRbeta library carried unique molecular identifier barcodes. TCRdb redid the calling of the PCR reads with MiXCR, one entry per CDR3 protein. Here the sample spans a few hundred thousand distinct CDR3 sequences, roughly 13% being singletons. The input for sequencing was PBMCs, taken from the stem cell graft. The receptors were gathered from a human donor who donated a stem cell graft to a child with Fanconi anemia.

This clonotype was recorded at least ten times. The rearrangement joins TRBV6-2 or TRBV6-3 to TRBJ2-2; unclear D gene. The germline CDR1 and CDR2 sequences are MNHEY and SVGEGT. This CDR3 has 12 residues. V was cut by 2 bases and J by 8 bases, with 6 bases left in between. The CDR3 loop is CASSYEPGELFF. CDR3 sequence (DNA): TGTGCCAGCAGTTACGAACCGGGGGAGCTGTTTTTT.

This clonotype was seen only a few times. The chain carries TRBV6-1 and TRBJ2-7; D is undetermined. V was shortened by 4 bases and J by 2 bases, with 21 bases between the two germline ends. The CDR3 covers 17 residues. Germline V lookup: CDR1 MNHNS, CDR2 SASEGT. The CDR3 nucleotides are TGTGCCAGCAGTGGGACCGGGCGCCTCTCCTTCCCCTACGAGCAGTACTTC. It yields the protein CASSGTGRLSFPYEQYF.

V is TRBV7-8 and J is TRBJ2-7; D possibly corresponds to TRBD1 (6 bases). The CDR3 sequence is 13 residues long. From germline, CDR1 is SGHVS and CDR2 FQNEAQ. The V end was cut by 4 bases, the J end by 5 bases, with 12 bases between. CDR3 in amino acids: CASSWNRENEQYV. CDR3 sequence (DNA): TGTGCCAGCAGCTGGAACAGGGAAAACGAGCAGTACGTC.

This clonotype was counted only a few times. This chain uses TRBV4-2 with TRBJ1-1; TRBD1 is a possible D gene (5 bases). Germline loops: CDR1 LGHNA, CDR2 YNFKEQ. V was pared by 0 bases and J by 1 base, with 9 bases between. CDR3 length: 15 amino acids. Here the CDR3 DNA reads TGTGCCAGCAGCCAAGAAGGCGGGGGGAACACTGAAGCTTTCTTT. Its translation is CASSQEGGGNTEAFF.

The CDR3 sequence is CAWSGDSLTGELFF. The CDR3 nucleotides read TGTGCCTGGAGTGGGGACAGTCTCACCGGGGAGCTGTTTTTT. The genes are TRBV30 and TRBJ2-2; 7 positions match TRBD1. The junction had 3 bases not matched to a gene; V was cut back by 1 base and J by 4 bases. CDR1 and CDR2 from the germline V gene are GTSNPN and SVGIG (reference sequence). This CDR3 contains 14 residues.

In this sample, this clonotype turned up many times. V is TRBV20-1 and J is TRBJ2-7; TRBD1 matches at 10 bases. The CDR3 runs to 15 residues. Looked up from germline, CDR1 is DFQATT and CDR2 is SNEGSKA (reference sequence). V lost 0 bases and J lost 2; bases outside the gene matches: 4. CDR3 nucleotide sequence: TGCAGTGCTAGAGATCTAGACAGGGGGCCCTACGAGCAGTACTTC. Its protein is CSARDLDRGPYEQYF.

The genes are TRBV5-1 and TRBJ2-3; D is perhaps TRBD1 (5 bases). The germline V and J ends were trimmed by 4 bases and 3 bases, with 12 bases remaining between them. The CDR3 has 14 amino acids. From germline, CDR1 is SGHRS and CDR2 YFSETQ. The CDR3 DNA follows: TGCGCCAGCAGCGAGGACACCGTGACAGATACGCAGTATTTT. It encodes CASSEDTVTDTQYF.

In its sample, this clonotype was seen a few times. The CDR3 sequence: CALAGDSLYYGYTF. The CDR3 region has the DNA TGTGCTTTGGCCGGGGACAGCCTCTACTATGGCTACACCTTC. V is TRBV30 and J is TRBJ1-2; TRBD1 aligns across 7 bases. Germline values: CDR1 GTSNPN, CDR2 SVGIG (reference sequence). CDR3 size: 14 residues. Variable domain in full (rest from reference TRBV30 and TRBJ1-2): SQTIHQWPATLVQPVGSPLSLECTVEGTSNPNLYWYRQAAGRGLQLLFYSVGIGQISSEVPQNLSASRPQDRQFILSSKKLLLSDSGFYLCALAGDSLYYGYTFGSGTRLTVV.

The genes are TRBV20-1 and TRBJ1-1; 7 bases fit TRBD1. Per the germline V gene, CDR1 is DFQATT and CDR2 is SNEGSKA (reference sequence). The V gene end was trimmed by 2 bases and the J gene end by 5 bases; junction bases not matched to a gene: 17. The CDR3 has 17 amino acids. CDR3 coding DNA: TGCAGTGCTAGACAAACAGGCCTACGACAGGGATGGACTGAAGCTTTCTTT. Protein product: CSARQTGLRQGWTEAFF.

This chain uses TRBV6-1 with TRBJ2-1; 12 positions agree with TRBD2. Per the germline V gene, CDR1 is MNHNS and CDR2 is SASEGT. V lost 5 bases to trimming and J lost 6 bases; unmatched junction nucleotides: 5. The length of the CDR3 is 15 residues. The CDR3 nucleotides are TGTGCCAGCAGTAAAGGACTAGCGGGGTCCAATGAGCAGTTCTTC. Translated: CASSKGLAGSNEQFF.

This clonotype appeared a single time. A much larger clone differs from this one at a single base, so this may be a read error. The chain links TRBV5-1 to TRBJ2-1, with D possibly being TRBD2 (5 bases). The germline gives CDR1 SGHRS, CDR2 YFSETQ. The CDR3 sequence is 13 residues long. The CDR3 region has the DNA TGCGCCACCAGCCTGGGAACTAGTCATGAGCAGTTCTTC. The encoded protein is CATSLGTSHEQFF.

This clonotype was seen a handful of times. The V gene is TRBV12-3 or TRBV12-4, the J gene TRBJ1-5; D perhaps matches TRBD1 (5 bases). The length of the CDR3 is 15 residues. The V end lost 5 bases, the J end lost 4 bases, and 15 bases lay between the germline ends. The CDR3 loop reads CASSMTVVLNQPQHF. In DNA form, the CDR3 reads TGTGCCAGCAGTATGACAGTCGTCCTTAATCAGCCCCAGCATTTT.

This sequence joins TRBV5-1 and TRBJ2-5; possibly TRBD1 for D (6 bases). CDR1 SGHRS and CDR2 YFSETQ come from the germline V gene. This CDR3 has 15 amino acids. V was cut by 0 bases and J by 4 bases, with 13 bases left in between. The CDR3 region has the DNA TGCGCCAGCAGCTTGGACGGGACACTAGGAGAGACCCAGTACTTC. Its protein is CASSLDGTLGETQYF.